The clone carrying this TCR beta chain has a count of ten or more. Its specificity is unknown. This entry is derived from a study of T cell repertoires in cytomegalovirus infection. As for the study in general: Signatures in public TCR beta sequences pointed to both CMV infection and matching HLA type.

There are 13 residues in the CDR3. The V end lost 5 bases, the J end lost 4 bases, and 9 bases lay between the germline ends. Germline assignment: CDR1 SGHTA and CDR2 FQGNSA. Study results and limitations: Ex vivo responses were dominated by HLA-C-restricted CMV-specific TCR beta clonotypes. Of the TCR beta families, the public ones yielded a cumulative frequency that identified carriers of CMV plus the relevant HLA.

MiXCR, applied by TCRdb to the reads, yields one record per CDR3 protein. Of some 180,000 distinct CDR3 sequences in the sample, about 21% were seen once. The chain joins TRBV7-2 to TRBJ1-5; D remains unclear. This sequence was found in a human donor in good health (CMV status not recorded). Some clones in this sample may be carry-over from other donors' samples. The material sequenced was PBMCs. CDR3 sequence reads: CASSPDWNQPQHF. The CDR3 DNA reads as TGTGCCAGCAGCCCTGACTGGAATCAGCCCCAGCATTTT.